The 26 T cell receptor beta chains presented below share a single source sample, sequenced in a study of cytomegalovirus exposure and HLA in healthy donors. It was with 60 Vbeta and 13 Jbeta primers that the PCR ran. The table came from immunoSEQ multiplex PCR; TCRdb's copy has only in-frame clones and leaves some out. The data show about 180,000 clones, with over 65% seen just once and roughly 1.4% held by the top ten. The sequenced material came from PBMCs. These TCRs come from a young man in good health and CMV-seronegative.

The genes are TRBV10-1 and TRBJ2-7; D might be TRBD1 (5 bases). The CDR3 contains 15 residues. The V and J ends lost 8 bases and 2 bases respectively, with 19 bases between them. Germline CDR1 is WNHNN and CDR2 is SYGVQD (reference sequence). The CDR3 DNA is TGCGCCAGCCCCTTACCGAACAGGTTCGCCTACGAGCAGTACTTC. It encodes CASPLPNRFAYEQYF.

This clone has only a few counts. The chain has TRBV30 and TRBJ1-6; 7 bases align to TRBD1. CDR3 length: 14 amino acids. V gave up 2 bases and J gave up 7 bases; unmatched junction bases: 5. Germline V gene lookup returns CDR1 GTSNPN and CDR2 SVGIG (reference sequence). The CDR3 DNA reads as TGTGCCTGGAGTAATAGCAGGGGGAATTCACCCCTCCACTTT. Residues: CAWSNSRGNSPLHF.

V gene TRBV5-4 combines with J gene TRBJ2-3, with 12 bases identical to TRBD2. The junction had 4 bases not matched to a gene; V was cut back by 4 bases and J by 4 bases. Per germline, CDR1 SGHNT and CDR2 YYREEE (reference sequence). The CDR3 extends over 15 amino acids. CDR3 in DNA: TGTGCCAGCAGCACTAGCGGGGGGCCGGCAGATACGCAGTATTTT. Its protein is CASSTSGGPADTQYF.

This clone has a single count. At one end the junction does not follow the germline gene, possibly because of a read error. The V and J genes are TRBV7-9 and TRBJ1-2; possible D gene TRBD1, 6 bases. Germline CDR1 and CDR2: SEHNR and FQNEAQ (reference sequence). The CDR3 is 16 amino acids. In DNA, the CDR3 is TGTTCCAGCAGCTTAGAAGGAGGGGGGGGCGCAGGAGGCTACACCTTC. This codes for CSSSLEGGGGAGGYTF.

CDR3 DNA: TGCGCCAGCACCCGGGACAGGAACTACGAGCAGTACTTC. Translated, it gives CASTRDRNYEQYF. The chain is built from TRBV5-1 and TRBJ2-7, with 8 bases fitting TRBD1. This CDR3 region has 13 residues. Germline-derived CDR1 and CDR2 are SGHRS and YFSETQ. The V and J ends lost 6 bases and 3 bases, in that order; junction bases with no gene match: 5.

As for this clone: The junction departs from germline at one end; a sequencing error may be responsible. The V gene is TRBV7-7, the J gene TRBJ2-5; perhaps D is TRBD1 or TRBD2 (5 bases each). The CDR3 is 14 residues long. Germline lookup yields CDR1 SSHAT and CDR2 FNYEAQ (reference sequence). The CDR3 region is CASSLAPGQETQYF. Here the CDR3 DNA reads TGTGCTAGCAGCTTAGCGCCAGGGCAAGAGACCCAGTACTTC.

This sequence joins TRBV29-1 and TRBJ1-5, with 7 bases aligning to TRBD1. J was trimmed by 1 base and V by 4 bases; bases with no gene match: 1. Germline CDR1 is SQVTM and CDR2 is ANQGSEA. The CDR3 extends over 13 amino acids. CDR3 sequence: CSVAGQSNQPQHF. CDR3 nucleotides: TGCAGCGTTGCGGGACAGAGCAATCAGCCCCAGCATTTT.

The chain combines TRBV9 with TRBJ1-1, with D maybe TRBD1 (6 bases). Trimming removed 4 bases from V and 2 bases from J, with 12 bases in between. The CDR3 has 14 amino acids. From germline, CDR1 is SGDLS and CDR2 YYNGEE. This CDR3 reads CASSPTGINTEAFF. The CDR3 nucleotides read TGTGCCAGCAGCCCCACAGGGATCAACACTGAAGCTTTCTTT.

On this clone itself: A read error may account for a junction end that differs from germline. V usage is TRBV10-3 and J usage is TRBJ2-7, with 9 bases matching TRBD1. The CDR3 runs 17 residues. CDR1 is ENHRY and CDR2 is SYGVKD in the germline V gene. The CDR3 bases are TGTGCCATCAGTGATTTTCGGGACAGGGCCTACTCCTACGGGCAGTACTTC. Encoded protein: CAISDFRDRAYSYGQYF.

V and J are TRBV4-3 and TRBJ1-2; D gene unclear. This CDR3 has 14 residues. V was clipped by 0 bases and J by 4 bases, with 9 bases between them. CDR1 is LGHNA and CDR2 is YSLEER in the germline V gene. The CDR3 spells CASSQDIRFYGYTF. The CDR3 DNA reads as TGCGCCAGCAGCCAAGATATACGGTTCTATGGCTACACCTTC.

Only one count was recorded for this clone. CDR3 sequence (DNA): TGTGCCAGCAGTGATTGGCAGGGGGACACTGAAGCTTTCTTT. It encodes CASSDWQGDTEAFF. The chain carries TRBV6-5 and TRBJ1-1, with 7 positions matching TRBD1. Per the germline V gene, CDR1 is MNHEY and CDR2 is SVGAGI. V shed 5 bases and J 3 bases; nucleotides not matched to a gene: 6. The CDR3 spans 14 residues.

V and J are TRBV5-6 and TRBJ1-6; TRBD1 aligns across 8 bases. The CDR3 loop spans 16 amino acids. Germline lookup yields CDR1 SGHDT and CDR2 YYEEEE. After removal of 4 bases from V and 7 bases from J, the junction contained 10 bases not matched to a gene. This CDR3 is CASSPGGQGANSPLHF. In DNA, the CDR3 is TGTGCCAGCAGCCCGGGAGGCCAGGGGGCCAATTCACCCCTCCACTTT.

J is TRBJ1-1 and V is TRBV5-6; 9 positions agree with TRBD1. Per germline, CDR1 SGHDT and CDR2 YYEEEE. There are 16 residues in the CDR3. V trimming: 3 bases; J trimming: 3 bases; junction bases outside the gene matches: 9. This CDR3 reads CASSWGGRQGDTEAFF. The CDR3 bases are TGTGCCAGCAGCTGGGGGGGTCGACAGGGGGACACTGAAGCTTTCTTT.

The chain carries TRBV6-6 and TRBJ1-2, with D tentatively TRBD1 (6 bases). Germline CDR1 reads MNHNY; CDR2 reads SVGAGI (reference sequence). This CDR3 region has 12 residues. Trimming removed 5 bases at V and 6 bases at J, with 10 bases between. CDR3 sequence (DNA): TGTGCCAGCAGTCAACAGGGAGATGGCTACACCTTC. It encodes CASSQQGDGYTF.

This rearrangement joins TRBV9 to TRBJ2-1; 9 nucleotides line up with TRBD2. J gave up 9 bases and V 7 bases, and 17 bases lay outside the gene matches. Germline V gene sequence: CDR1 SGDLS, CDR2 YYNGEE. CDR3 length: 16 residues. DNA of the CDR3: TGTGCCAGCGGAGGCCGGAATGTAGCGGGAGTGCCTGAGCAGTTCTTC. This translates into CASGGRNVAGVPEQFF.

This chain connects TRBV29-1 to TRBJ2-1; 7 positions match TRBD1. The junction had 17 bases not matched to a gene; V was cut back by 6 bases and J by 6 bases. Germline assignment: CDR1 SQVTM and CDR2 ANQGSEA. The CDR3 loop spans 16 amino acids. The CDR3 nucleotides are TGCAGCGTCGAGGGGTTTGCTGGGACAGTTACCAATGAGCAGTTCTTC. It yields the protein CSVEGFAGTVTNEQFF.

The CDR3 spells CASSLYRGHDEQYF. CDR3 sequence (DNA): TGTGCCAGCTCCCTATACAGGGGGCATGACGAGCAGTACTTC. The rearrangement joins TRBV27 to TRBJ2-7; 9 bases agree with TRBD1. With V trimmed by 8 bases and J by 5 bases, 10 bases remained unmatched. CDR1 and CDR2 (germline): MNHEY, SMNVEV (reference sequence). The CDR3 runs to 14 residues.

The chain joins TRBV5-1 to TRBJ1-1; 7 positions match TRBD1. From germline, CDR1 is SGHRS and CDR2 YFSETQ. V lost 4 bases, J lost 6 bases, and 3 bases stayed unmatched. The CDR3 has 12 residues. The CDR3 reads CASSVDRAEAFF. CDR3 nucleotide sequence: TGCGCCAGCAGCGTCGACAGGGCTGAAGCTTTCTTT. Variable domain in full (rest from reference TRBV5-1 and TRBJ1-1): KAGVTQTPRYLIKTRGQQVTLSCSPISGHRSVSWYQQTPGQGLQFLFEYFSETQRNKGNFPGRFSGRQFSNSRSEMNVSTLELGDSALYLCASSVDRAEAFFGQGTRLTVV.

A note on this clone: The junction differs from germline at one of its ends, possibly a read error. The chain's CDR3 is CAISETGGNRPQHF. The CDR3, as DNA: TGTGCCATCAGTGAGACAGGGGGCAATCGGCCCCAGCATTTT. The chain uses TRBV10-3 and TRBJ1-5; 9 positions agree with TRBD1. CDR1 and CDR2 from the germline V gene are ENHRY and SYGVKD. This CDR3 is built from 14 residues.

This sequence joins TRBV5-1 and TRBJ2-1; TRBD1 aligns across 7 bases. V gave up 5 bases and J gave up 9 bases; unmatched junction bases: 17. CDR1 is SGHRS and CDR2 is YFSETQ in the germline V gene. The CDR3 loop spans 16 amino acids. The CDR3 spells CASSPTDSTGNSEQFF. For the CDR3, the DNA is TGCGCCAGCAGTCCTACCGACTCGACAGGGAACAGTGAGCAGTTCTTC. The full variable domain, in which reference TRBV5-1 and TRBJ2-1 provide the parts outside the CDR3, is KAGVTQTPRYLIKTRGQQVTLSCSPISGHRSVSWYQQTPGQGLQFLFEYFSETQRNKGNFPGRFSGRQFSNSRSEMNVSTLELGDSALYLCASSPTDSTGNSEQFFGPGTRLTVL.

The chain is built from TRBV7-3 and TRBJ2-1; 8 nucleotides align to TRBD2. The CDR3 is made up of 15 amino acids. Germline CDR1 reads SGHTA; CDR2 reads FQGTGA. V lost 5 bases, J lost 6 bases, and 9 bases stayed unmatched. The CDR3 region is CASSNRGLACNEQFF. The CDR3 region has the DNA TGTGCCAGCAGCAATAGAGGACTAGCCTGCAATGAGCAGTTCTTC.

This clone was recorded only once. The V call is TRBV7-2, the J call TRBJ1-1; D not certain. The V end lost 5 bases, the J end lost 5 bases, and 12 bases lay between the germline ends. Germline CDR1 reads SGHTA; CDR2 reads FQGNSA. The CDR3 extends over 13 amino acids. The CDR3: CASSRRFRTEAFF. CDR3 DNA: TGTGCCAGCAGCCGCCGGTTTCGGACTGAAGCTTTCTTT.

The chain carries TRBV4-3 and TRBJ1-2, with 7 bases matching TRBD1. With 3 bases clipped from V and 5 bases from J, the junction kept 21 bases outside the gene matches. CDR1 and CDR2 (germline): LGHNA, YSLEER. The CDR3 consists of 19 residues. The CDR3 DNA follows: TGCGCCAGCAGCCACGATACATCAAAAGGGGGCTTATACCGATATGGCTACACCTTC. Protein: CASSHDTSKGGLYRYGYTF.

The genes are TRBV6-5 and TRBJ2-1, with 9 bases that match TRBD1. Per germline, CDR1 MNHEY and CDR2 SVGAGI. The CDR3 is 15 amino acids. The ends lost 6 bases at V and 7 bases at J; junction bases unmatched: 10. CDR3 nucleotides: TGTGCCAGCAGATTGGACAGGGGTTTGTTGAATGAGCAGTTCTTC. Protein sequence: CASRLDRGLLNEQFF.

Here the CDR3 reads CASSPQGNMNTEAFF. The DNA for the CDR3 is TGTGCCAGCAGCCCCCAGGGGAATATGAACACTGAAGCTTTCTTT. V and J are TRBV11-1 and TRBJ1-1; D possibly corresponds to TRBD1 (6 bases). Germline CDR1 and CDR2: SGHAT and FQDESV (reference sequence). Trimming removed 5 bases from V and 0 bases from J, with 13 bases in between. The CDR3 consists of 15 residues.

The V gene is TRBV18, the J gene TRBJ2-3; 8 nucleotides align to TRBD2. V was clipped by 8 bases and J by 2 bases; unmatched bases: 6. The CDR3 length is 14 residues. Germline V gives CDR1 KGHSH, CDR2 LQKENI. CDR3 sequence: CASTPSGFTDTQYF. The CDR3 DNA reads TGTGCCAGCACCCCTAGCGGGTTCACAGATACGCAGTATTTT.